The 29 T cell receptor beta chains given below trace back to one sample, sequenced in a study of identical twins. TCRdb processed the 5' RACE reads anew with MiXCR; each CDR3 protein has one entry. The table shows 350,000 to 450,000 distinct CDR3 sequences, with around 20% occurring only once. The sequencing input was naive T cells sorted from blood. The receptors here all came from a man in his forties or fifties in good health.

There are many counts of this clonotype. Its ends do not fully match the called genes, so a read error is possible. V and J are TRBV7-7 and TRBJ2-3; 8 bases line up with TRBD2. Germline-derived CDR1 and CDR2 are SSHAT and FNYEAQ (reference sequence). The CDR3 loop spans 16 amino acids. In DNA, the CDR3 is TGTGCTAGCAGCCCGACTGCGGGGGGCCCCACAGATACGCAGTATTTT. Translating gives CASSPTAGGPTDTQYF.

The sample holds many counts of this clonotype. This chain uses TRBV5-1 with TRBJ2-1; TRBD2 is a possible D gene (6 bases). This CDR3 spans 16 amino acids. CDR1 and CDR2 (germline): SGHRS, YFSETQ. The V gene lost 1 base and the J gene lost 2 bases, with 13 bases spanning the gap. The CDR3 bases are TGCGCCAGCAGCTTGTTTAGCGGTAGAGCCTACAATGAGCAGTTCTTC. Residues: CASSLFSGRAYNEQFF.

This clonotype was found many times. The CDR3 region is CSVEDQREDLYNEQFF. CDR3 nucleotide sequence: TGCAGCGTTGAAGATCAACGGGAGGACCTCTACAATGAGCAGTTCTTC. This chain uses TRBV29-1 with TRBJ2-1, with 7 bases aligning to TRBD2. The CDR3 consists of 16 residues. V trimming: 0 bases; J trimming: 3 bases; junction bases outside the gene matches: 8. Per the germline V gene, CDR1 is SQVTM and CDR2 is ANQGSEA.

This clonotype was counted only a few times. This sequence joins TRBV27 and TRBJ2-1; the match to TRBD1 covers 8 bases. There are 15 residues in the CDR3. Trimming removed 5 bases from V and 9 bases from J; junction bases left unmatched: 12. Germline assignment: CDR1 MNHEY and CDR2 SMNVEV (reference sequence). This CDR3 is CASSPLQGVNGEQFF. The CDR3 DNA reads TGTGCCAGCAGTCCACTACAGGGGGTCAACGGTGAGCAGTTCTTC.

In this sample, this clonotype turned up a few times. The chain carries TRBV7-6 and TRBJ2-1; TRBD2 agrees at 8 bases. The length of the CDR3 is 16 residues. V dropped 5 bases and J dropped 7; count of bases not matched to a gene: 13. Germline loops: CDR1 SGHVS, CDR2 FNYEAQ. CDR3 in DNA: TGTGCCAGCAGCCCGTCCTACGGGAGGGGTTTTAATGAGCAGTTCTTC. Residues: CASSPSYGRGFNEQFF. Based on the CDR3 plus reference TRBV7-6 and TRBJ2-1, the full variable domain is GAGVSQSPRYKVTKRGQDVALRCDPISGHVSLYWYRQALGQGPEFLTYFNYEAQQDKSGLPNDRFSAERPEGSISTLTIQRTEQRDSAMYRCASSPSYGRGFNEQFFGPGTRLTVL.

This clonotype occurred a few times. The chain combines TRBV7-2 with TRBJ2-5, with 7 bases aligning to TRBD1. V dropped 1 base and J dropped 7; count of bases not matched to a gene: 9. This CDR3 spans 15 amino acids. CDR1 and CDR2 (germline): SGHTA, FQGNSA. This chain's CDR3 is CASSLDHRGGGTQYF. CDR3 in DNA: TGTGCCAGCAGCTTAGATCACAGGGGTGGGGGGACCCAGTACTTC.

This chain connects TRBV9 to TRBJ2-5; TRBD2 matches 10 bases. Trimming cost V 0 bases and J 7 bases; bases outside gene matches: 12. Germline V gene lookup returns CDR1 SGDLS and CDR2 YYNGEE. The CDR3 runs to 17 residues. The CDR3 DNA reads TGTGCCAGCAGCGTAGAATCTAGCGGGAGTGCCGCCCCGACCCAGTACTTC. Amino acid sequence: CASSVESSGSAAPTQYF.

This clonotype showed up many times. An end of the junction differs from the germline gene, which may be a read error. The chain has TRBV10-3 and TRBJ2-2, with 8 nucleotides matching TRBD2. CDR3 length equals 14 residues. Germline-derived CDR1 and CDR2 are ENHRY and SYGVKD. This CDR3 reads CGSGSVSGTGELFF. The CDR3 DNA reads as TGCGGAAGCGGGAGTGTTTCTGGCACCGGGGAGCTGTTTTTT.

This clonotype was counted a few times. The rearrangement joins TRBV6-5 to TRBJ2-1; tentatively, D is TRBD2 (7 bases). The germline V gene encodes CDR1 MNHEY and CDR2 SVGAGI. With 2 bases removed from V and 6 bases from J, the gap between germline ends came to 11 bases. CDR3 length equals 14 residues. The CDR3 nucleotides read TGTGCCAGCAGTTACGGGGGAGGGGGCAATGAGCAGTTCTTC. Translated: CASSYGGGGNEQFF.

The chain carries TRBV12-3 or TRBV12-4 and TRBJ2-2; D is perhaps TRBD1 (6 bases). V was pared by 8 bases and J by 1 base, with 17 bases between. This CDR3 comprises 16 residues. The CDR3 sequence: CASPPRDTKNTGELFF. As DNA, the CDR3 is TGTGCCAGCCCCCCTCGGGACACAAAGAACACCGGGGAGCTGTTTTTT.

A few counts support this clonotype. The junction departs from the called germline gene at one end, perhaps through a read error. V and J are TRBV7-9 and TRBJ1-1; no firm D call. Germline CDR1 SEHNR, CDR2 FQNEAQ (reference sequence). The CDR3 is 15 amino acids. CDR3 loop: CASSLDLRRNTEDFF. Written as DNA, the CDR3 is TGTGCCAGCAGCTTAGACCTGAGGAGGAACACTGAAGATTTCTTT.

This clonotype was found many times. CDR3 amino acids: CASSGRSGNTGELFF. The CDR3 DNA reads as TGTGCCAGCAGTGGAAGGTCGGGAAACACCGGGGAGCTGTTTTTT. This chain links TRBV2 with TRBJ2-2; TRBD2 is a possible D gene (5 bases). The CDR3 runs 15 residues. CDR1 and CDR2 (germline): SNHLY, FYNNEI. V was shortened by 4 bases and J by 2 bases, with 11 bases between the two germline ends.

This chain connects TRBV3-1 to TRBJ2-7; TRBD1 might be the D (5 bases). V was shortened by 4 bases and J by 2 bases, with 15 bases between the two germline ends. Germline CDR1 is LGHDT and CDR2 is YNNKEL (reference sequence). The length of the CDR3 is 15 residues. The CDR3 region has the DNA TGTGCCAGCAGCCCTCCAGGGAAGGGCGCCTACGAGCAGTACTTC. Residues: CASSPPGKGAYEQYF.

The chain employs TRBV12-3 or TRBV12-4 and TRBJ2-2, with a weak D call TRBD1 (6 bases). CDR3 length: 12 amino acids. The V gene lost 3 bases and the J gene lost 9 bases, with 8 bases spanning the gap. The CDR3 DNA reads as TGTGCCAGCAGTTTCCAGGGGAGGGAGCTGTTTTTT. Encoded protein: CASSFQGRELFF.

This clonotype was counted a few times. CDR3 nucleotides: TGCGCCAGCAGCCAATATGACAGGAACACCGGGGAGCTGTTTTTT. This gives the protein CASSQYDRNTGELFF. The rearrangement joins TRBV4-3 to TRBJ2-2; possible D gene TRBD1, 5 bases. V lost 2 bases and J lost 1, with 8 bases in between. The CDR3 has 15 residues. Germline CDR1 is LGHNA and CDR2 is YSLEER.

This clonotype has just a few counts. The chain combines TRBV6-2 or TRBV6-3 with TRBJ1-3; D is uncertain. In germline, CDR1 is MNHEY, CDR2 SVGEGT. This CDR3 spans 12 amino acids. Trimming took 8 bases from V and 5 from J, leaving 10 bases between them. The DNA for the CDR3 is TGTGCCAGCGGTGAACAGAGAAACACCATATATTTT. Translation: CASGEQRNTIYF.

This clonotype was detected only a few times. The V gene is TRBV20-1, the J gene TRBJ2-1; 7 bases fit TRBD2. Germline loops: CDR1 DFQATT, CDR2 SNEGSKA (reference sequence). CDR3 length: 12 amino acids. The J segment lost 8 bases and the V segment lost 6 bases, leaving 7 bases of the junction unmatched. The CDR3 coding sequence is TGCAGTGCCGAAGCGGGGAACTATGAGCAGTTCTTC. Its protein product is CSAEAGNYEQFF.

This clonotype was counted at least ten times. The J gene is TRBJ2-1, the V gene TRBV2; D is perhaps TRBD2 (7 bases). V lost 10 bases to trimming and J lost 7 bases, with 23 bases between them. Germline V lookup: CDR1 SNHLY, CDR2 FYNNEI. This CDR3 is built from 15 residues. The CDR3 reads CATLIRGGPSNEQFF. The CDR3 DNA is TGTGCCACGTTAATAAGGGGGGGGCCGAGTAATGAGCAGTTCTTC.

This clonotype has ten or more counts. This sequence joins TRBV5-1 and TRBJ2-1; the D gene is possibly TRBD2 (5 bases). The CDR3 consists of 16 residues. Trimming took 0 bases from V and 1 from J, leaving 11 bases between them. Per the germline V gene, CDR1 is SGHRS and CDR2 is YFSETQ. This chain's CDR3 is CASSLAGSSSYNEQFF. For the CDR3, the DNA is TGCGCCAGCAGCTTGGCGGGGTCGAGTTCCTACAATGAGCAGTTCTTC.

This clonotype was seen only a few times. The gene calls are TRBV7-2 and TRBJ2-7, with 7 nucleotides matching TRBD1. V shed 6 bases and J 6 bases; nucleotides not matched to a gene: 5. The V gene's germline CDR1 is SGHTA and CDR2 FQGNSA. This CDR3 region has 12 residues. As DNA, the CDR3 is TGTGCCAGCAGACATACAGGGGTCGAGCAGTACTTC. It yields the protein CASRHTGVEQYF.

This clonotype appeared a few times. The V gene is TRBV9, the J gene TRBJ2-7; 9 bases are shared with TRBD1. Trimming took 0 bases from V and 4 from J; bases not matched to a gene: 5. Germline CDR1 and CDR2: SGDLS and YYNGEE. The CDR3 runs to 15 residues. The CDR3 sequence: CASSVGGQGRYEQYF. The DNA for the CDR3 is TGTGCCAGCAGCGTAGGGGGACAGGGACGGTACGAGCAGTACTTC.

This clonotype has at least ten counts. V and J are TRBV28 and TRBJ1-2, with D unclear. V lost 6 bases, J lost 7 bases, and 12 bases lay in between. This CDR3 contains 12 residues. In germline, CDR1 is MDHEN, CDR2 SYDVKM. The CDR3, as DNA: TGTGCCAGCAGGAACACATTGGCTGGCTACACCTTC. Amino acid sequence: CASRNTLAGYTF.

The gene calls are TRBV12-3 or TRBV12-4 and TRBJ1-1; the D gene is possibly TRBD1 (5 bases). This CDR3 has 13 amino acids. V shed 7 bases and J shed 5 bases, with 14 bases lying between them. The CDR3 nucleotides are TGTGCCAGCACCCTAGGGACCCGAACTGAAGCTTTCTTT. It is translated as CASTLGTRTEAFF.

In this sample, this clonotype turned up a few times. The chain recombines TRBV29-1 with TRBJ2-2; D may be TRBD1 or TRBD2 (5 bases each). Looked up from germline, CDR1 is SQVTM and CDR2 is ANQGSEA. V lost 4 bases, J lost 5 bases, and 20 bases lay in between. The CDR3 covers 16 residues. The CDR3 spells CSVGGSTPSSTGELFF. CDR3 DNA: TGCAGCGTTGGGGGGAGTACTCCTAGTAGTACCGGGGAGCTGTTTTTT.

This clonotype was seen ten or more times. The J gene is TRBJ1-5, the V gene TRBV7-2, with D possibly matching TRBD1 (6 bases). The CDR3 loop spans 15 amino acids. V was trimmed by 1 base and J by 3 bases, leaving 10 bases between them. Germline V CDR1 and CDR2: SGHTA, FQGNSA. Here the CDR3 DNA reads TGTGCCAGCAGCTTAGGCCAGGGGAACAATCAGCCCCAGCATTTT. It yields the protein CASSLGQGNNQPQHF.

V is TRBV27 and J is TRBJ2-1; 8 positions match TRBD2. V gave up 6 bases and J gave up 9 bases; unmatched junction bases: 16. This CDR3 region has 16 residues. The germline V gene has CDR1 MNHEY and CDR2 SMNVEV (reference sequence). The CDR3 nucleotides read TGTGCCAGCAGACTCACGATTAGCGGGATAAGGATTGAGCAGTTCTTC. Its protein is CASRLTISGIRIEQFF.

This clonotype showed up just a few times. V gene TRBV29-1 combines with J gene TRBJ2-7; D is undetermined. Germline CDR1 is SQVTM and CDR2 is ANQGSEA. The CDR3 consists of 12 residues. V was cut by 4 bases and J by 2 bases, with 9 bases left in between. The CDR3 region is CSVGLGTYEQYF. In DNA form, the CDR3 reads TGCAGCGTTGGTCTGGGCACCTACGAGCAGTACTTC.

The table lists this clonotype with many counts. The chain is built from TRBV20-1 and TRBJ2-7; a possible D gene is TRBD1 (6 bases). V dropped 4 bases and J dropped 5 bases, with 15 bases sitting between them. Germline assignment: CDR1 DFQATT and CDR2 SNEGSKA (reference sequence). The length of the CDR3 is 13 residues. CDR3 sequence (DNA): TGCAGTGCTACCCCGGCAGGGGCCCACGAGCAGTACTTC. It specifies CSATPAGAHEQYF.

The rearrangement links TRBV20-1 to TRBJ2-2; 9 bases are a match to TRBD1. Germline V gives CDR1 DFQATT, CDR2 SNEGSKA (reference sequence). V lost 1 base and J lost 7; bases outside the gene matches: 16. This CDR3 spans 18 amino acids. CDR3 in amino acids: CSARGPGQGRLPGGELFF. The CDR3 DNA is TGCAGTGCTAGAGGACCGGGACAGGGTCGTCTCCCGGGCGGGGAGCTGTTTTTT.